This T cell receptor beta chain was recorded in a study of blood T cell repertoires in COVID-19. Study at large: Samples of COVID-19 (acute and convalescent) were obtained from the United States, Italy and Spain.

Self-reported history from a screening survey and questionnaire set each donor's cohort. Two negative PCRs, clearance, or symptom resolution were required of recovered Cohort 3 donors. In the source study's methods: Using reference gene primer amplification, nucleated cell counts were estimated. TCRdb keeps only in-frame clones here, not all; method: immunoSEQ multiplex PCR. D and trimming come from the DNA, and the V and J calls and clone size come from that table. This sample has fewer than 400,000 clones, with just under 90% found just once. With 3 bases removed from V and 0 bases from J, the gap between germline ends came to 24 bases. Germline V lookup: CDR1 LNHDA, CDR2 SQIVND (reference sequence). The CDR3 loop spans 20 amino acids.

Sequenced material: PBMCs or T cells enriched from blood (not recorded which). The chain couples TRBV19 to TRBJ2-1, with D perhaps matching TRBD2 (6 bases). The receptor comes from a woman in her 30s who had recovered from COVID-19. The CDR3 DNA follows: TGTGCCAGTAGTATGGCGGGACTCACCTATTCTTCGAGCTCCTACAATGAGCAGTTCTTC. It yields the protein CASSMAGLTYSSSSYNEQFF. The full variable domain, completed using reference TRBV19 and TRBJ2-1, is DGGITQSPKYLFRKEGQNVTLSCEQNLNHDAMYWYRQDPGQGLRLIYYSQIVNDFQKGDIAEGYSVSREKKESFPLTVTSAQKNPTAFYLCASSMAGLTYSSSSYNEQFFGPGTRLTVL.